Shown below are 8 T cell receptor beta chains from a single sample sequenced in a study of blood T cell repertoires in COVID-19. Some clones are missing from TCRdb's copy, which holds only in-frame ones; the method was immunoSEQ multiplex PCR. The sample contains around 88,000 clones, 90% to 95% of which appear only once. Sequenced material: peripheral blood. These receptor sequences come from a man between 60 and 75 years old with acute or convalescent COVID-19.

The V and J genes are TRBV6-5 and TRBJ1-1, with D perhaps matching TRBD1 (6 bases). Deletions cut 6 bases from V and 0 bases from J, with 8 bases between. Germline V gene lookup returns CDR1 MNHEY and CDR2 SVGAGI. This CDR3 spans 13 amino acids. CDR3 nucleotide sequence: TGTGCCAGCAGCGGACAGTTGAACACTGAAGCTTTCTTT. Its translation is CASSGQLNTEAFF.

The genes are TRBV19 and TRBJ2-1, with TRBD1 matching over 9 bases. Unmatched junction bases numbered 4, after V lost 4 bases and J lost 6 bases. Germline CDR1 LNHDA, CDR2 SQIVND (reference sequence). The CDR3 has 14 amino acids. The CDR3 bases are TGTGCCAGTAGTAGGGACAGGGATCGCAATGAGCAGTTCTTC. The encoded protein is CASSRDRDRNEQFF.

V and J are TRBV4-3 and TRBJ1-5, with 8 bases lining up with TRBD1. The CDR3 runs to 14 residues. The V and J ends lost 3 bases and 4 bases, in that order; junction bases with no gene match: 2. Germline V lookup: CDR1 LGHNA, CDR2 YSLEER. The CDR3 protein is CASSQWTGNQPQHF. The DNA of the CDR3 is TGCGCCAGCAGCCAGTGGACAGGGAATCAGCCCCAGCATTTT.

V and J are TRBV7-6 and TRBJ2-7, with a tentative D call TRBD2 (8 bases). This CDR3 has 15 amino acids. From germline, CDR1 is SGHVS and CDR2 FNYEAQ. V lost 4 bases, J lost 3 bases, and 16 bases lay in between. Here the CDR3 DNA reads TGTGCCAGCAGCTACGGGGGGGCAGGGGGCTACGAGCAGTACTTC. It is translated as CASSYGGAGGYEQYF.

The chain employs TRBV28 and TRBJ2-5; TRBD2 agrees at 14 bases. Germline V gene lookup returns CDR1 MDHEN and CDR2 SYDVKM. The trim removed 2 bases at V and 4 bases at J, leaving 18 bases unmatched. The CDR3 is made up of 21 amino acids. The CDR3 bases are TGTGCCAGCAGTTTAGCGTCAGACCGACTAGCGGGAGGGCCTTGGGGAGAGACCCAGTACTTC. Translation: CASSLASDRLAGGPWGETQYF.

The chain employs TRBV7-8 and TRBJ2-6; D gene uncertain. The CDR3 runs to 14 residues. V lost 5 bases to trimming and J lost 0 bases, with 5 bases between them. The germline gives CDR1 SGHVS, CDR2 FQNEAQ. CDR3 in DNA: TGTGCCAGCAGCACCAGCTCTGGGGCCAACGTCCTGACTTTC. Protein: CASSTSSGANVLTF.

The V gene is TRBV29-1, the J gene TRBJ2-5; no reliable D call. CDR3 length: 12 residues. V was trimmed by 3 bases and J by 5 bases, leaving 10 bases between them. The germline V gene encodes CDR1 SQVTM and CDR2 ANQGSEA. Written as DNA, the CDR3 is TGCAGCGTTGATAGTAGCCCTGAGACCCAGTACTTC. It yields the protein CSVDSSPETQYF.

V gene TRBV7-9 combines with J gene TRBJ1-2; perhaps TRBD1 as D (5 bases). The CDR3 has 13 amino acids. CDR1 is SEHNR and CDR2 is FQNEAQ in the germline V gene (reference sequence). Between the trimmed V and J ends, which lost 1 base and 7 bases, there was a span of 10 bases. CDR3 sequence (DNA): TGTGCCAGCAGCTTAGATTGGGGGGGTGGCTACACCTTC. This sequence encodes CASSLDWGGGYTF.